The rows below give T cell receptor beta chains drawn from one sample of a study of early T cells in non-severe SARS-CoV-2 infection. MiXCR, run by TCRdb on the 5' RACE reads, gives a single entry per CDR3 protein. Found here are tens of thousands of distinct CDR3 sequences, roughly 12% of them singletons; the top ten hold 4.4%. The material sequenced was whole blood, taken at baseline. The source of these receptors is an adult who was a healthcare worker with PCR-confirmed SARS-CoV-2 infection or an uninfected control (not recorded which). Each CDR3 is given with its conserved first and last residue. The order of the fields is V gene, J gene, D gene, clone size, CDR3 DNA, CDR3 protein. The D gene is left open where the match is weak. Clone size is not always given. Where it is, it says once, few, many or a class for expanded clones.

TRBV12-3/TRBV12-4	TRBJ2-7	.	.	TGTGCCAGCAGTTTAATAGTCTACGAGCAGTACTTC	CASSLIVYEQYF
TRBV12-5	TRBJ2-1	TRBD2	.	TGTGCTAGCACTAGCGGGGGGAGCAATGAGCAGTTCTTC	CASTSGGSNEQFF
TRBV11-1	TRBJ2-1	TRBD2	few	TGTGCCAGCAGCCGAGCGGGAGGAATAGGGTATGAGCAGTTCTTC	CASSRAGGIGYEQFF
TRBV7-9	TRBJ2-3	.	.	TGTGCCAGCAGCTTAGGGGTCGGGGTGACAGATACGCAGTATTTT	CASSLGVGVTDTQYF
TRBV11-3	TRBJ2-5	.	few	TGTGCCAGCAGCTTTTTCACGGGAGTCGGAGAGACCCAGTACTTC	CASSFFTGVGETQYF
TRBV12-3/TRBV12-4	TRBJ2-7	.	few	TGTGCCAGCAGTTTACTAAGGGACGAGCAGTACTTC	CASSLLRDEQYF
TRBV7-7	TRBJ2-2	TRBD2	few	TGTGCTAGCAGCTTAGCGGGATCGAACACCGGGGAGCTGTTTTTT	CASSLAGSNTGELFF
TRBV11-2	TRBJ2-6	.	.	TGTGCCAGCAGCTTCCCCTCCGGCTCTGGGGCCAACGTCCTGACTTTC	CASSFPSGSGANVLTF
TRBV11-2	TRBJ2-3	.	.	TGTGCCAGCAGCCCCGGAGGAACAGATACGCAGTATTTT	CASSPGGTDTQYF
TRBV10-3	TRBJ1-2	TRBD1	.	TGTGCCATCAGTGGTACAGGGGCCTTGGACTATGGCTACACCTTC	CAISGTGALDYGYTF
TRBV20-1	TRBJ1-2	TRBD1	.	TGCAGTGCTAGAGAGGGACAGGGGAGGGGCTACACCTTC	CSAREGQGRGYTF
TRBV3-1	TRBJ2-7	.	.	TGTGCCAGCAGCCAAGTACAGGGTAGGTGGTACGAGCAGTACTTC	CASSQVQGRWYEQYF
TRBV20-1	TRBJ2-1	TRBD2	many	TGCAGTGCTAGAGATTGGCGAACTAGCGGGGAAAACAATGAGCAGTTCTTC	CSARDWRTSGENNEQFF
TRBV11-3	TRBJ2-1	TRBD2	.	TGTGCCAGCAGCTCGCCATTGGGCTTAGCGGGGGGGCCCTACAATGAGCAGTTCTTC	CASSSPLGLAGGPYNEQFF
TRBV12-2	TRBJ2-1	.	.	TGTGCAAGTCGCATCGGGACTAGCGGGAGCTCCTACAATGAGCAGTTCTTC	CASRIGTSGSSYNEQFF
TRBV10-3	TRBJ1-2	.	.	TGTGCCATCAGTGATACGACAACCGGCTATGGCTACACCTTC	CAISDTTTGYGYTF
TRBV20-1	TRBJ2-5	TRBD2	few	TGCAGTGCTGATCTAGCGGGGGATCAAGAGACCCAGTACTTC	CSADLAGDQETQYF
TRBV30	TRBJ2-7	TRBD1	few	TGTGCCTGGAGTCCGGGACAGGGGCCCAGCGTGCGTGAGCAGTACTTC	CAWSPGQGPSVREQYF
TRBV18	TRBJ1-4	TRBD1	.	TGTGCCAGCTCATCAGGGGGAACTAATGAAAAACTGTTTTTT	CASSSGGTNEKLFF
TRBV20-1	TRBJ2-3	TRBD2	.	TGCAGTGCCGAGGGACTAGCGGGGATGTATACGCAGTATTTT	CSAEGLAGMYTQYF
TRBV15	TRBJ2-3	.	few	TGTGCCACCAGCAGAGAGAGCCCTAGCTTCCCAGATACGCAGTATTTT	CATSRESPSFPDTQYF
TRBV11-2	TRBJ2-3	.	.	TGTGCCAGCAGCTTAGAGGTTTTCCCACCGGGATACAGGGGCACAGATACGCAGTATTTT	CASSLEVFPPGYRGTDTQYF
TRBV24-1	TRBJ2-1	.	many	TGTGCCACCAGTGATCCCGCGAGACCGGTGGGGGAGCAGTTCTTC	CATSDPARPVGEQFF
TRBV15	TRBJ2-3	TRBD1	few	TGTGCCACCAGCAGAGGCCCTCAGTTTAGGCGGGCAGGGGGCGATACGCAGTATTTT	CATSRGPQFRRAGGDTQYF
TRBV29-1	TRBJ1-3	.	many	TGCAGCGTTGAGACAGCTGGAAACACCATATATTTT	CSVETAGNTIYF
TRBV20-1	TRBJ2-7	TRBD2	few	TGCAGTGCTAGGACTAGCGGGAGCCCCGAGCAGTACTTC	CSARTSGSPEQYF
TRBV4-2	TRBJ2-3	.	.	TGTGCCAGCAGCCAAGGAGACACAGATACGCAGTATTTT	CASSQGDTDTQYF
TRBV7-8	TRBJ2-3	TRBD2	few	TGTGCCAGCAGCCAAAGACTAGCGGGCAGGAAGGGAGATACGCAGTATTTT	CASSQRLAGRKGDTQYF
TRBV29-1	TRBJ1-1	TRBD1	.	TGCAGCGTCAGGGGGGACACTGAAGCTTTCTTT	CSVRGDTEAFF
TRBV6-1	TRBJ1-5	TRBD1	few	TGTGCCAGCAGTTCAGAAGGGACAGAGAATCAGCCCCAGCATTTT	CASSSEGTENQPQHF
TRBV10-3	TRBJ2-7	.	.	TGTGCCATCAGCGAGGGATACGAGCAGTACTTC	CAISEGYEQYF
TRBV29-1	TRBJ2-3	.	.	TGCAGCGTCAAGGGGGGCCTAGATACGCAGTATTTT	CSVKGGLDTQYF
TRBV18	TRBJ1-4	TRBD1	few	TGTGCCAGCTCTCGGGACAGCTCAACTAATGAAAAACTGTTTTTT	CASSRDSSTNEKLFF
TRBV29-1	TRBJ2-7	.	few	TGCAGCGTTTTACTGTACAACGAGCAGTACTTC	CSVLLYNEQYF
TRBV11-2	TRBJ2-7	.	few	TGTGCCAGCAGCCGCATCGACGAGCAGTACTTC	CASSRIDEQYF
TRBV10-3	TRBJ1-2	TRBD1	.	TGTGCCATCAGCGGACAGGGAAACTATGGCTACACCTTC	CAISGQGNYGYTF
TRBV21-1	TRBJ1-3	.	.	TGTGCCAGCAGCCACAATCACACCGCGAACAAACAGGGAGCTGGAAACACCATATATTTT	CASSHNHTANKQGAGNTIYF
TRBV29-1	TRBJ1-1	TRBD1	many	TGCAGCGCTCCCGGGACAGGCGCCTGGGGCACTGAAGCTTTCTTT	CSAPGTGAWGTEAFF
TRBV12-3/TRBV12-4	TRBJ2-6	.	many	TGTGCCAGCAGGATCAGGGGATCTGGGGCCAACGTCCTGACTTTC	CASRIRGSGANVLTF
TRBV7-6	TRBJ2-5	.	few	TGTGCCAGCAGCTTGAGGGAGGAGACCCAGTACTTC	CASSLREETQYF